This T cell receptor (beta chain) was documented in a study of OX40 agonist ivuxolimab in advanced cancers. Repertoires were generated with immunoSEQ multiplex PCR, while TCRdb's copy carries only in-frame clones and drops some. The sample has around 100,000 clones, 95% to 96% seen once; the top ten hold roughly 2.1%. Sample: CD4+ or CD8+ T cells sorted from blood, taken in a trial of the OX40 agonist ivuxolimab. This clonotype was obtained from an adult with an advanced solid tumor such as melanoma, head and neck, liver or kidney cancer.

The CDR3 DNA reads TGTGCCAGCAGTTACATTACACCTGGGGGTGAAGGCTACACCTTC. Translated: CASSYITPGGEGYTF. The gene calls are TRBV6-6 and TRBJ1-2; TRBD1 might be the D (5 bases). Trimming shortened V by 2 bases and J by 8 bases, and 18 bases separated the two germline ends. This CDR3 spans 15 amino acids. Germline V gives CDR1 MNHNY, CDR2 SVGAGI (reference sequence).